This passage covers 12 T cell receptor beta chains from one sample sequenced in a study of T cells in Graves' hyperthyroidism and ophthalmopathy. RNA transcripts served as the template for amplifying TCR beta CDR3 regions. First-round RT-PCR targeting the TCR CDR3 was performed with the HTBI primer set. MiXCR was run by TCRdb on the multiplex PCR reads, yielding one entry per CDR3 protein. The sample consists of almost 600,000 distinct CDR3 sequences, 46% of them appearing once. The specimen sequenced was peripheral blood or thyroid tissue (not recorded which). These receptors originate from a woman between 18 and 29 years old with Graves' hyperthyroidism.

This clonotype was observed many times. The chain couples TRBV6-5 to TRBJ2-7; TRBD2 matches 8 bases. The germline gives CDR1 MNHEY, CDR2 SVGAGI. CDR3 length equals 16 residues. The V and J ends lost 0 bases and 0 bases, in that order; junction bases with no gene match: 4. The CDR3 DNA follows: TGTGCCAGCAGTTACTCGGAGACTAGCGCCTCCTACGAGCAGTACTTC. This sequence encodes CASSYSETSASYEQYF.

V usage is TRBV19 and J usage is TRBJ1-4; TRBD1 might be the D (6 bases). Trimming cost V 11 bases and J 8 bases, with 12 bases left between them. The CDR3 length is 11 residues. Per the germline V gene, CDR1 is LNHDA and CDR2 is SQIVND (reference sequence). As DNA, the CDR3 is TGTGCCGCTTACAGGGAGGAAAAACTGTTTTTT. Translation gives CAAYREEKLFF. Full variable domain (outside the CDR3, taken from reference TRBV19 and TRBJ1-4): DGGITQSPKYLFRKEGQNVTLSCEQNLNHDAMYWYRQDPGQGLRLIYYSQIVNDFQKGDIAEGYSVSREKKESFPLTVTSAQKNPTAFYLCAAYREEKLFFGSGTQLSVL.

This clonotype was picked up one time. This chain joins TRBV19 and TRBJ1-2, with 7 bases fitting TRBD1. Trimming removed 6 bases from V and 4 bases from J; junction bases left unmatched: 11. Per germline, CDR1 LNHDA and CDR2 SQIVND (reference sequence). The CDR3 has 15 amino acids. Written as DNA, the CDR3 is TGTGCCAGTAGCGCAGGGGGGTTGGGCCTCTATGGCTACACCTTC. Its protein product is CASSAGGLGLYGYTF. Filled out from reference TRBV19 and TRBJ1-2, the complete variable domain reads DGGITQSPKYLFRKEGQNVTLSCEQNLNHDAMYWYRQDPGQGLRLIYYSQIVNDFQKGDIAEGYSVSREKKESFPLTVTSAQKNPTAFYLCASSAGGLGLYGYTFGSGTRLTVV.

The V and J genes are TRBV7-8 and TRBJ2-7; D remains unclear. V was cut by 0 bases and J by 7 bases, with 13 bases left in between. The germline V gene encodes CDR1 SGHVS and CDR2 FQNEAQ. The length of the CDR3 is 14 residues. In DNA form, the CDR3 reads TGTGCCAGCAGCTTAGCGCTTAGCCTCGATGAGCAGTACTTC. Its protein product is CASSLALSLDEQYF.

About this clonotype itself: A read error is likely, as this CDR3 ends without the conserved phenylalanine or tryptophan. The limits of the CDR3 on the DNA are not certain, so only TCRdb's listed CDR3 is given. The J gene is TRBJ1-5, the V gene TRBV15; no DNA check was done on the table's D call, TRBD1. Germline V gene sequence: CDR1 LNHNV, CDR2 YYDKDF (reference sequence). The CDR3 sequence runs 10 residues, both termini included. The CDR3 loop is CATSRLQGRL.

In the case of this clonotype: The junction departs from the called germline gene at one end, perhaps through a read error. V is TRBV29-1 and J is TRBJ2-2; D is unresolved. This CDR3 comprises 15 residues. CDR1 and CDR2 (germline): SQVTM, ANQGSEA. The chain's CDR3 is CSVESGTDPPGELFF. CDR3 DNA sequence: TGCAGCGTTGAAAGTGGTACGGACCCCCCCGGTGAGCTGTTTTTT.

The rearrangement uses TRBV7-2 and TRBJ2-7; D possibly corresponds to TRBD1 (5 bases). The CDR3 has 17 residues. In germline, CDR1 is SGHTA, CDR2 FQGNSA. Between the trimmed V and J ends, which lost 5 bases and 3 bases, there was a span of 23 bases. This chain's CDR3 is CASSLRWGRVKGYEQYF. In nucleotides, the CDR3 is TGTGCCAGCAGCCTCCGCTGGGGCAGGGTTAAAGGCTACGAGCAGTACTTC.

This clonotype has ten or more counts. The chain recombines TRBV7-9 with TRBJ1-1; no clear D gene. Germline-derived CDR1 and CDR2 are SEHNR and FQNEAQ (reference sequence). This CDR3 region has 14 residues. Trimming left V 8 bases short and J 0 bases short, with 13 bases between. CDR3 bases: TGTGCCAGCGCGATCGCCGGACTGAACACTGAAGCTTTCTTT. Its protein product is CASAIAGLNTEAFF. The full variable domain, completed using reference TRBV7-9 and TRBJ1-1, is DTGVSQNPRHKITKRGQNVTFRCDPISEHNRLYWYRQTLGQGPEFLTYFQNEAQLEKSRLLSDRFSAERPKGSFSTLEIQRTEQGDSAMYLCASAIAGLNTEAFFGQGTRLTVV.

The sample holds many counts of this clonotype. V is TRBV19 and J is TRBJ1-2; tentatively, D is TRBD1 (6 bases). V lost 9 bases and J lost 2, with 13 bases in between. CDR3 length: 13 amino acids. Germline assignment: CDR1 LNHDA and CDR2 SQIVND (reference sequence). The chain's CDR3 is CASRPRGNYGYTF. The CDR3 DNA reads as TGTGCCAGCCGTCCGAGGGGGAACTATGGCTACACCTTC.

This clonotype appeared many times. Since a much larger clone is just one base distant, this may be a read error. The chain links TRBV7-2 to TRBJ2-7; no reliable D call. CDR1 SGHTA and CDR2 FQGNSA come from the germline V gene. V gave up 1 base and J gave up 6 bases, with 4 bases separating them. The CDR3 sequence is 11 residues long. CDR3 amino acids: CASSLDFEQYF. The DNA for the CDR3 is TGTGCCAGCAGCTTAGACTTCGAGCAGTACTTC.

This clonotype has at least ten counts. This chain connects TRBV2 to TRBJ2-6; 10 bases match TRBD2. Trimming cost V 1 base and J 2 bases; bases outside gene matches: 5. CDR1 SNHLY and CDR2 FYNNEI come from the germline V gene. This CDR3 is built from 18 residues. CDR3: CASSEGLAGPAGANVLTF. The DNA for the CDR3 is TGTGCCAGCAGTGAAGGACTAGCGGGCCCGGCTGGGGCCAACGTCCTGACTTTC.

CDR3 in amino acids: CSAVRGRAQETQYF. CDR3 DNA: TGCAGTGCCGTAAGGGGCAGGGCGCAGGAGACCCAGTACTTC. The gene calls are TRBV20-1 and TRBJ2-5; TRBD1 is a possible D gene (5 bases). Germline CDR1 DFQATT, CDR2 SNEGSKA (reference sequence). V was pared by 6 bases and J by 5 bases, with 19 bases between. The length of the CDR3 is 14 residues.